This section outlines one TCR beta chain sequence together with its context. What it recognizes is unknown. The sample originates from a study of OX40 agonist ivuxolimab in advanced cancers. Study-level background: Prior checkpoint blockade (anti-PD-1, anti-PD-L1 or anti-CTLA-4) was permitted; over 30% had it. Overall study results and limits: Within 6 weeks, CD4+ and CD8+ blood T cells expanded clonally at 0.1 to 3.0 mg/kg. Expanded clones were, on average, more numerous in CD8+ T cells than in CD4+.

Autoimmune disease history or systemic immunosuppression led to patient exclusion. Germline-derived CDR1 and CDR2 are SGHVS and FQNEAQ. Losses at the gene ends were 1 base for V and 4 bases for J; bases not matched to a gene: 5. The CDR3 has 15 residues. Method: immunoSEQ multiplex PCR; TCRdb's copy keeps in-frame clones and lacks some. The repertoire holds some 60,000 clones, with under 95% as singletons. Material: CD4+ or CD8+ T cells sorted from blood, obtained in a trial of the OX40 agonist ivuxolimab. The TCR was taken from an adult with an advanced solid tumor such as melanoma, head and neck, liver or kidney cancer. This rearrangement joins TRBV7-8 to TRBJ2-7, with TRBD1 matching over 9 bases. CDR3 loop: CASSLERTGVYEQYF. CDR3 nucleotide sequence: TGTGCCAGCAGCTTAGAAAGGACAGGGGTGTACGAGCAGTACTTC.